This entry is about one TCR beta chain. Original processing notes: Estimation of nucleated cell counts relied on the amplification of reference gene primers. This table comes from immunoSEQ multiplex PCR, and its TCRdb copy is limited to in-frame clones, with some not included. The DNA was the basis for D and trimming; V, J and clone size are from that table. Of some 340,000 clones in the sample, roughly 80% were seen once. This sample stems from a study of blood T cell repertoires in COVID-19. Across the whole study: The United States, Italy and Spain provided the acute and convalescent COVID-19 samples. From T cells, B-cell-depleted T cells, or PBMCs came the material, which was cDNA or gDNA.

CDR1 and CDR2 from the germline V gene are SGHRS and YFSETQ. The CDR3 sequence is 15 residues long. V lost 4 bases and J lost 4; bases outside the gene matches: 8. Recovered status applied to Cohort 3 donors who had two consecutive negative PCRs. It also applied to those with clearance or with symptom resolution. The sample was PBMCs or T cells enriched from blood (not recorded which). The receptor was isolated from a woman aged 45-65 years who had recovered from COVID-19. The chain employs TRBV5-1 and TRBJ2-5, with 9 bases fitting TRBD2. CDR3 in amino acids: CASSPVAGAGETQYF. The CDR3 DNA reads TGCGCCAGCAGCCCCGTAGCGGGAGCGGGAGAGACCCAGTACTTC.